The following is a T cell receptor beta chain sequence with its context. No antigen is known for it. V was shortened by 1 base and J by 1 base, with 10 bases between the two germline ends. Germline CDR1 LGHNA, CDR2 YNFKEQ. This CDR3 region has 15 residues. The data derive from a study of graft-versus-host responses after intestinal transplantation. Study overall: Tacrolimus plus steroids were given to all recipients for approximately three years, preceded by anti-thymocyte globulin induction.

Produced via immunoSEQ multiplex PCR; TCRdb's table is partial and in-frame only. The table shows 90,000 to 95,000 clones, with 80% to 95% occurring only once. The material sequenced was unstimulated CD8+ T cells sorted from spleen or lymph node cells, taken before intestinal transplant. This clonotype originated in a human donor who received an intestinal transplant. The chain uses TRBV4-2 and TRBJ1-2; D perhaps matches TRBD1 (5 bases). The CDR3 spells CASSQVRGDNYGYTF. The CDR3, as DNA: TGTGCCAGCAGCCAAGTGCGGGGCGATAACTATGGCTACACCTTC.